These T cell receptor beta chains were read from a single sample in a study of technical replicates of blood from several donors. Method: immunoSEQ multiplex PCR; TCRdb's copy keeps in-frame clones and lacks some. The repertoire holds 95,000 to 100,000 clones, with 90% to 97% as singletons. Sequences were obtained from T cells isolated from PBMCs. The origin of the receptors is a human donor in good health. CDR3s include the opening cysteine and the closing phenylalanine or tryptophan. A D gene is named only where the DNA matches it firmly. Clone size is given for some rows only: seen once, a few or many times, or a class if the clone is expanded.

j_call,clone_size,v_call,d_call,cdr3_aa,cdr3_nt
TRBJ2-2,.,TRBV10-1,.,CASSDSFGTLITGELFF,TGCGCCAGCAGTGACAGTTTTGGGACTCTCATCACCGGGGAGCTGTTTTTT
TRBJ2-1,.,TRBV2,TRBD1,CASRQDRGDYNEQFF,TGTGCCAGCAGACAGGACAGGGGGGACTACAATGAGCAGTTCTTC
TRBJ2-3,.,TRBV4-2,.,CASSQDRSVTDTQYF,TGTGCCAGCAGCCAAGACCGCAGCGTCACAGATACGCAGTATTTT
TRBJ1-5,.,TRBV7-9,.,CASSLGGQPQHF,TGTGCCAGCAGCTTAGGAGGTCAGCCCCAGCATTTT
TRBJ2-7,.,TRBV29-1,TRBD2,CSVEGTSGSMAEQYF,TGCAGCGTTGAGGGGACTAGCGGGAGTATGGCCGAGCAGTACTTC
TRBJ1-6,.,TRBV6-5,.,CASSSPRQGNSPLHF,TGTGCCAGCAGTTCCCCCCGGCAGGGTAATTCACCCCTCCACTTT
TRBJ1-1,few,TRBV30,.,CAWMTAPVLDTEAFF,TGTGCCTGGATGACAGCCCCCGTGCTGGACACTGAAGCTTTCTTT
TRBJ2-5,.,TRBV5-1,TRBD1,CASSYLTGGVEETQYF,TGCGCCAGCAGCTACCTGACAGGGGGCGTCGAGGAGACCCAGTACTTC
TRBJ1-3,.,TRBV19,.,CASSPRWTEPSGNTIYF,TGTGCCAGTAGTCCCCGGTGGACAGAACCCTCTGGAAACACCATATATTTT
TRBJ2-5,.,TRBV27,TRBD2,CASSLGTRSVTQYF,TGTGCCAGCAGTTTAGGGACTAGGAGCGTGACCCAGTACTTC
TRBJ2-5,.,TRBV13,TRBD2,CASSSSGRPTLQETQYF,TGTGCCAGCAGTTCAAGCGGGAGGCCCACTCTTCAAGAGACCCAGTACTTC
TRBJ1-2,.,TRBV7-9,.,CASSASSNYGYTF,TGTGCCAGCAGCGCTAGCTCTAACTATGGCTACACCTTC